The clone carrying this T cell receptor beta chain was detected a few times. Its target is not known. This sample was included in a study of cytomegalovirus exposure and HLA in healthy donors. The V end was cut by 6 bases, the J end by 3 bases, with 14 bases between. CDR1 MNHEY and CDR2 SMNVEV come from the germline V gene (reference sequence). The CDR3 extends over 14 amino acids. Study-level results: In a later analysis, donors in an Asian-associated ancestry cluster reportedly had fewer N-insertions in productive TCRs than the cohort mean.

Amplification used 60 Vbeta primers and 13 Jbeta primers. Generated by immunoSEQ multiplex PCR, the TCRdb table keeps only in-frame clones and is missing some. The sample includes around 100,000 clones, 79% seen only once; the top ten take about 3%. The chain links TRBV27 to TRBJ1-2; D uncertain. The specimen was PBMCs. This receptor was obtained from a woman aged 18-29 years in good health and CMV-seropositive. The CDR3 sequence: CASRAGGIYYGYTF. In DNA form, the CDR3 reads TGTGCCAGCAGGGCAGGAGGGATCTACTATGGCTACACCTTC.